The next 10 T cell receptor beta chains were all read from a single sample in a study of brain T cells in children with intractable seizures. Time point meaning: blood from clinic visit 5 months post-surgery; TSC patient then seizure free. The data were produced by immunoSEQ multiplex PCR, yet TCRdb's version contains in-frame clones alone and is incomplete. This sample has 300,000 to 400,000 clones, with over 90% found just once. Sequencing was performed on peripheral blood, taken about 5 months after surgery. Every receptor here comes from a boy in the first two years of life with tuberous sclerosis and intractable seizures.

The chain carries TRBV9 and TRBJ2-1; possibly TRBD1 or TRBD2 for D (5 bases each). Germline-derived CDR1 and CDR2 are SGDLS and YYNGEE. The V end was cut by 0 bases, the J end by 11 bases, with 18 bases between. The CDR3 is made up of 15 amino acids. The CDR3 is CASSVDLRGPIQQFF. Here the CDR3 DNA reads TGTGCCAGCAGCGTAGATCTTCGGGGACCCATACAGCAGTTCTTC.

The V call is TRBV7-8, the J call TRBJ2-7; 7 bases align to TRBD2. This CDR3 region has 15 residues. J gave up 2 bases and V 3 bases, and 7 bases lay outside the gene matches. Germline loops: CDR1 SGHVS, CDR2 FQNEAQ. The CDR3 sequence: CASSFYASGTYEQYF. The CDR3 DNA reads as TGTGCCAGCAGCTTCTACGCTAGCGGCACCTACGAGCAGTACTTC.

The CDR3 is CASSLRADLWETQYF. The CDR3, as DNA: TGTGCCAGCAGCTTAAGGGCAGACCTCTGGGAGACCCAGTACTTC. V gene TRBV7-3 combines with J gene TRBJ2-5; no clear D. This CDR3 has 15 residues. Germline CDR1 is SGHTA and CDR2 is FQGTGA. V lost 1 base, J lost 5 bases, and 14 bases lay in between.

Points on this clone: The sample contains more than one DNA sequence encoding this CDR3. The V call is TRBV7-6, the J call TRBJ2-3, with no clear D. The V end lost 1 base, the J end lost 1 base, and 0 bases lay between the germline ends. CDR3 length equals 12 residues. Germline V gene sequence: CDR1 SGHVS, CDR2 FNYEAQ. This CDR3 reads CASSLGTDTQYF. CDR3 nucleotides: TGTGCCAGCAGCTTAGGCACAGATACGCAGTATTTT.

The CDR3 DNA follows: TGTGCCAGTAGTAGCGGGGGACAGGGGGCTAATTCACCCCTCCACTTT. It specifies CASSSGGQGANSPLHF. The chain has TRBV19 and TRBJ1-6, with 12 bases identical to TRBD1. Germline CDR1 and CDR2: LNHDA and SQIVND (reference sequence). After removal of 4 bases from V and 6 bases from J, the junction contained 4 bases not matched to a gene. The CDR3 runs to 16 residues.

The chain is built from TRBV30 and TRBJ2-5; no firm D call. Germline V gene lookup returns CDR1 GTSNPN and CDR2 SVGIG (reference sequence). V shed 4 bases and J shed 2 bases, with 5 bases lying between them. This CDR3 is 11 amino acids long. The DNA for the CDR3 is TGTGCCTGGACAGGACAAGAGACCCAGTACTTC. This sequence encodes CAWTGQETQYF. Using reference TRBV30 and TRBJ2-5 for the parts outside the CDR3, the full variable domain is SQTIHQWPATLVQPVGSPLSLECTVEGTSNPNLYWYRQAAGRGLQLLFYSVGIGQISSEVPQNLSASRPQDRQFILSSKKLLLSDSGFYLCAWTGQETQYFGPGTRLLVL.

CDR3 sequence (DNA): TGTGCCAGCAGCTTAGGCGGGGACTCTTCACCCTATGGCTACACCTTC. Its translation: CASSLGGDSSPYGYTF. This chain connects TRBV7-9 to TRBJ1-2; D is perhaps TRBD1 (5 bases). The CDR3 is 16 amino acids. V was shortened by 1 base and J by 4 bases, with 16 bases between the two germline ends. Germline CDR1 reads SEHNR; CDR2 reads FQNEAQ (reference sequence). Looking up the rest from reference TRBV7-9 and TRBJ1-2 gives the full variable domain: DTGVSQNPRHKITKRGQNVTFRCDPISEHNRLYWYRQTLGQGPEFLTYFQNEAQLEKSRLLSDRFSAERPKGSFSTLEIQRTEQGDSAMYLCASSLGGDSSPYGYTFGSGTRLTVV.

In DNA, the CDR3 is TGTGCCACCAGTGAAAGCGATACCCCTATAGGGGGCACAGATACGCAGTATTTT. Its protein product is CATSESDTPIGGTDTQYF. This chain links TRBV24-1 with TRBJ2-3; the D gene is possibly TRBD1 (5 bases). V lost 4 bases, J lost 1 base, and 20 bases lay in between. From germline, CDR1 is KGHDR and CDR2 SFDVKD. The CDR3 runs 18 residues.

The chain is built from TRBV12-3 or TRBV12-4 and TRBJ1-4; D call uncertain. V shed 2 bases and J shed 8 bases, with 9 bases lying between them. The CDR3 covers 13 residues. The CDR3 loop is CASSLIGVEKLFF. The CDR3 nucleotides read TGTGCCAGCAGTTTAATTGGGGTCGAAAAACTGTTTTTT.

The chain employs TRBV7-3 and TRBJ1-1; D is perhaps TRBD1 (5 bases). V lost 2 bases to trimming and J lost 1 base, with 8 bases between them. The CDR3 totals 14 residues. Germline V gene sequence: CDR1 SGHTA, CDR2 FQGTGA. The CDR3 here is CASSLSGPNTEAFF. The CDR3 DNA is TGTGCCAGCAGCTTATCAGGGCCGAACACTGAAGCTTTCTTT.